Below, 18 T cell receptor beta chains from the same sample are listed, as sequenced in a study of T-cell reconstitution after alpha-beta-depleted transplantation in children. During its preparation, the TCRbeta library received unique molecular identifiers. Via MiXCR, TCRdb re-called the PCR reads, giving one row per CDR3 protein. The table includes 450,000 to 700,000 distinct CDR3 sequences, more than 20% detected once. Sample: PBMCs, taken before TCRalphabeta/CD19-depleted stem cell transplant. All receptors derive from a boy younger than two with Wiskott-Aldrich syndrome, due to receive a stem cell transplant.

This clonotype was seen more than once but under ten times. This rearrangement joins TRBV29-1 to TRBJ1-1, with no clear D. The germline CDR1 and CDR2 sequences are SQVTM and ANQGSEA. Trimming cost V 7 bases and J 1 base, with 19 bases left between them. CDR3 length: 15 residues. CDR3 sequence reads: CSALPEVTPNTEAFF. The CDR3 region has the DNA TGCAGCGCCTTACCGGAGGTGACTCCGAACACTGAAGCTTTCTTT.

This chain connects TRBV5-1 to TRBJ2-7; 7 positions match TRBD1. The V segment lost 4 bases and the J segment 0 bases; nucleotides outside the gene matches: 4. In germline, CDR1 is SGHRS, CDR2 YFSETQ. The CDR3 is 14 residues long. The CDR3 loop reads CASSMDRSSYEQYF. Here the CDR3 DNA reads TGCGCCAGCAGCATGGACAGGAGCTCCTACGAGCAGTACTTC.

There are a few counts of this clonotype. J is TRBJ2-7 and V is TRBV28; possible D gene TRBD1, 6 bases. Germline CDR1 and CDR2: MDHEN and SYDVKM. Trimming left V 9 bases short and J 5 bases short, with 23 bases between. The CDR3 totals 15 residues. DNA for the CDR3: TGTGCCAGTCCCCCCGGCAGGGGCATTTTGGACGAGCAGTACTTC. Amino acids: CASPPGRGILDEQYF.

This clonotype has more than one count but fewer than ten. This rearrangement joins TRBV18 to TRBJ2-3; D might be TRBD2 (6 bases). V shed 1 base and J shed 5 bases, with 22 bases lying between them. The CDR3 covers 18 residues. CDR1 and CDR2 (germline): KGHSH, LQKENI. This CDR3 is CASSPLSRRSGGGDTQYF. As DNA, the CDR3 is TGTGCCAGCTCACCACTCAGCCGTCGTTCCGGGGGAGGAGATACGCAGTATTTT.

The genes are TRBV7-2 and TRBJ2-5; D remains ambiguous. Trimming left V 2 bases short and J 2 bases short, with 12 bases between. CDR3 length: 15 amino acids. Germline V gives CDR1 SGHTA, CDR2 FQGNSA. The CDR3, as DNA: TGTGCCAGCAGCTTATACATAAAGGAGCAAGAGACCCAGTACTTC. It codes for CASSLYIKEQETQYF. Complete variable domain (other parts from reference TRBV7-2 and TRBJ2-5): GAGVSQSPSNKVTEKGKDVELRCDPISGHTALYWYRQSLGQGLEFLIYFQGNSAPDKSGLPSDRFSAERTGGSVSTLTIQRTQQEDSAVYLCASSLYIKEQETQYFGPGTRLLVL.

This clonotype came up once. The chain joins TRBV5-1 to TRBJ1-4; D call uncertain. Germline loops: CDR1 SGHRS, CDR2 YFSETQ. V lost 1 base, J lost 0 bases, and 16 bases lay in between. The CDR3 has 18 residues. The CDR3, as DNA: TGCGCCAGCAGCTTGTCCCGGAGACCCCAACCAACTAATGAAAAACTGTTTTTT. Translated: CASSLSRRPQPTNEKLFF.

The chain combines TRBV2 with TRBJ2-1, with TRBD2 as a possible D gene (5 bases). V was cut by 6 bases and J by 2 bases, with 14 bases left in between. Germline lookup yields CDR1 SNHLY and CDR2 FYNNEI. The CDR3 loop spans 15 amino acids. CDR3 nucleotides: TGTGCCAGCAGCGCGACTACCTATGCCTACAATGAGCAGTTCTTC. Encoded protein: CASSATTYAYNEQFF.

This clonotype came up many times. This chain joins TRBV12-3 or TRBV12-4 and TRBJ2-7; either TRBD1 or TRBD2 may supply D (5 bases each). Trimming left V 3 bases short and J 6 bases short, with 6 bases between. This CDR3 is built from 11 residues. This chain's CDR3 is CASSLGREQYF. DNA for the CDR3: TGTGCCAGCAGTTTGGGACGCGAGCAGTACTTC.

For the CDR3, the DNA is TGCGCCAGCAGCTCCGAGCGGACGCGCTCCTACGAGCAGTACTTC. It encodes CASSSERTRSYEQYF. The chain recombines TRBV5-1 with TRBJ2-7, with D tentatively TRBD2 (5 bases). V was pared by 3 bases and J by 0 bases, with 13 bases between. This CDR3 has 15 amino acids. Looked up from germline, CDR1 is SGHRS and CDR2 is YFSETQ.

The chain employs TRBV10-3 and TRBJ2-3, with D perhaps TRBD2 (6 bases). V shed 7 bases and J shed 4 bases, with 15 bases lying between them. This CDR3 contains 14 residues. Germline CDR1 reads ENHRY; CDR2 reads SYGVKD. CDR3 amino acids: CAITAGGNSDTQYF. The DNA of the CDR3 is TGTGCCATCACTGCCGGCGGGAACTCAGATACGCAGTATTTT.

The J gene is TRBJ1-1, the V gene TRBV5-1; D may be TRBD1 (5 bases). The CDR3 runs to 16 residues. The V and J ends lost 2 bases and 0 bases respectively, with 14 bases between them. Germline values: CDR1 SGHRS, CDR2 YFSETQ. Here the CDR3 DNA reads TGCGCCAGCAGCTTTGATGCAGGGATAATGAACACTGAAGCTTTCTTT. Translation: CASSFDAGIMNTEAFF.

This clonotype was detected a few times. The J gene is TRBJ2-3, the V gene TRBV12-3 or TRBV12-4, with 7 bases that match TRBD2. This CDR3 has 16 amino acids. The junction had 8 bases not matched to a gene; V was cut back by 3 bases and J by 2 bases. The CDR3 loop reads CASSFGLADYTDTQYF. CDR3 sequence (DNA): TGTGCCAGCAGTTTCGGTCTAGCGGACTACACAGATACGCAGTATTTT.

This clonotype was recorded many times. The chain recombines TRBV10-3 with TRBJ2-7, with D possibly being TRBD1 or TRBD2 (5 bases each). Germline V gene data show CDR1 as ENHRY and CDR2 as SYGVKD. The CDR3 has 15 residues. V was shortened by 2 bases and J by 2 bases, with 13 bases between the two germline ends. The CDR3 DNA follows: TGTGCCATCAGTGAGGCCGGGACCTTCGCCTACGAGCAGTACTTC. Its translation is CAISEAGTFAYEQYF.

The sample holds a few counts of this clonotype. This chain connects TRBV28 to TRBJ2-1; 13 nucleotides agree with TRBD2. The J segment lost 3 bases and the V segment lost 5 bases, leaving 10 bases of the junction unmatched. CDR1 MDHEN and CDR2 SYDVKM come from the germline V gene. This CDR3 spans 18 amino acids. The CDR3 DNA is TGTGCCAGCAGTCCCCCGAACGGACTAGCGGGAGTCTACAATGAGCAGTTCTTC. Its translation: CASSPPNGLAGVYNEQFF. Variable domain in full (rest from reference TRBV28 and TRBJ2-1): DVKVTQSSRYLVKRTGEKVFLECVQDMDHENMFWYRQDPGLGLRLIYFSYDVKMKEKGDIPEGYSVSREKKERFSLILESASTNQTSMYLCASSPPNGLAGVYNEQFFGPGTRLTVL.

This clonotype was picked up a small number of times. The chain employs TRBV3-1 and TRBJ2-5, with TRBD1 identical over 8 bases. The CDR3 covers 15 residues. The trim removed 5 bases at V and 1 base at J, leaving 6 bases unmatched. Germline-derived CDR1 and CDR2 are LGHDT and YNNKEL (reference sequence). CDR3 protein: CASSGRQGIQETQYF. The CDR3 DNA reads TGTGCCAGCAGCGGGCGACAGGGGATCCAAGAGACCCAGTACTTC.

V is TRBV20-1 and J is TRBJ1-4; D is ambiguous. The germline V gene encodes CDR1 DFQATT and CDR2 SNEGSKA (reference sequence). The CDR3 has 16 amino acids. The V end lost 5 bases, the J end lost 8 bases, and 24 bases lay between the germline ends. In DNA, the CDR3 is TGCAGTGCTCAATGGCGGAGTGCAAGGACGTACGAAAAACTGTTTTTT. This sequence encodes CSAQWRSARTYEKLFF.

V gene TRBV6-5 combines with J gene TRBJ2-2; weak D call: TRBD1 (6 bases). The CDR3 loop spans 13 amino acids. Germline V gene data show CDR1 as MNHEY and CDR2 as SVGAGI. V lost 7 bases to trimming and J lost 6 bases, with 12 bases between them. CDR3 coding DNA: TGTGCCAGCACTTCGGACAGTCCCGGGGAGCTGTTTTTT. Protein product: CASTSDSPGELFF.

The rearrangement links TRBV11-2 to TRBJ2-1; D possibly corresponds to TRBD2 (6 bases). Trimming took 4 bases from V and 4 from J, leaving 14 bases between them. CDR3 length: 15 residues. Germline CDR1 SGHAT, CDR2 FQNNGV. CDR3 DNA: TGTGCCAGCAGCTCCCTATCACTAGCTTACAATGAGCAGTTCTTC. This translates into CASSSLSLAYNEQFF.